This TCR beta chain comes out of a study of cytomegalovirus exposure and HLA in healthy donors (dated by TCRdb to 2015 to 2018). For the study in its entirety: An earlier analysis of some 500 of the donors reported roughly 270 Gb of sequence data and 100 million to 130 million unique TCR beta sequences from 150 million to 200 million T cells. An early release that covered several hundred HLA-typed donors contained approximately 300 gigabases of sequencing data and 75 million to 100 million unique TCR sequences. Of the roughly 390 genotyped donors, 81% fell in the genetic ancestry cluster associated with self-reported Caucasian donors. The study aimed to test whether signatures of past pathogen exposure could be identified by cataloging public T cell receptors. The study profiled the T cell repertoires of approximately 700 subjects by immunosequencing and related them to cytomegalovirus serostatus. A separate validation cohort of 100 to 150 different subjects was used in addition to the roughly 700-subject first cohort. High-throughput TCR immunosequencing, statistical association of individual TCRs with disease status, and machine learning were combined to predict cytomegalovirus infection status. A later analysis re-analyzed previously published TCR beta repertoires from 660 or so donors and added high-resolution HLA genotyping to study TCR occurrence patterns. Rather than using new phenotypic data, the later analysis identified candidate immune exposures from TCR beta sequences and from how often those sequences occurred across donors. To decide whether each TCR beta V gene segment behaved as functional or pseudogenic, an earlier analysis of approximately 600 of the donors relied on high-throughput TCR beta sequencing. Donor age, sex, ethnicity and CMV serostatus were collected together with the repertoire data. A later genetic analysis took genome-wide SNP genotypes for about three fifths of the 666 donors and used that subset as a discovery cohort. All discovery cohort repertoires had been generated using a single sequencing platform. HLA typing included class I and class II loci at four-digit resolution. Typing coverage varied by locus: about 620-630 donors for A, B, C, DRB1 and DQB1; roughly 500 for DQA1; approximately 570 for DPA1; under 490 for DPB1. Roughly 5 DR-DQ haplotypes were treated as single units for association and clustering because of strong linkage in the cohort. On average, about 200,000 unique TCR beta nucleotide sequences were sequenced per donor among more than 350 genotyped donors of the cohort, with around 19% of those sequences being non-productive. General findings and caveats noted by the study authors: In a later analysis, about 16,000 TCR beta sequences were associated with specific HLA alleles at a false discovery rate of 0.05. In the study, 150 to 200 TCR beta chains were listed as associated with cytomegalovirus. Compared with equally common non-associated chains, HLA-associated TCR beta chains in a later analysis were more clonally expanded and had lower generation probabilities. HLA typing was unavailable for some donors at each locus, so association tests used only the typed subset. According to a later analysis, TCR association rates differed among HLA loci, with DRB1 alleles showing the most associated TCRs and HLA-C alleles showing the fewest. A further reported finding was that TCR beta sequences accurately predicted the HLA-A and HLA-B alleles for most subjects in the first cohort. Broadly in line with IMGT annotations, most TCR beta V segments showed up in productive rearrangements about 90% or about 30% of the time in an earlier analysis of several hundred of the donors. Cytomegalovirus status was reported to be diagnosed by the classifier with high specificity and sensitivity in both the original and validation cohorts. While some public TCRs were present in many individuals, most TCR sequences turned up only very rarely across donors. A later analysis found that most CMV-associated TCR beta chains appeared HLA-restricted, with HLA associations seemingly driven largely by CMV exposure. Presence/absence analyses assumed roughly uniform sequencing depth across donors, an assumption that may not hold. It was suggested by the authors that the approach could potentially be generalized to other disease states and immunological phenotypes. A few of the identified cytomegalovirus-associated TCR beta chains were confirmed in vitro to be specific for cytomegalovirus antigens. Immune exposure information for the cohort was limited to CMV serostatus. When HLA alleles, especially DR and DQ, strongly co-occurred, TCR associations were difficult to assign to individual alleles. According to a later analysis, parvovirus B19, influenza, CMV and Epstein-Barr virus appeared linked to several top co-occurrence clusters. The sequencing pipeline was judged likely to have produced a cluster of highly shared sequence variants as a technical artifact. In a later genetic analysis, a missense DCLRE1C variant was associated with V-gene and J-gene trimming of TCR beta chains, and the association was replicated in an independent cohort. Correlated functional status among segregating V segments might be attributable to linkage disequilibrium, but an unknown experimental factor could not be ruled out. Over 15 rarely observed V segments, including chromosome 9 orphons, were excluded from the earlier analysis of almost 600 of the donors because counts were too low. In a later genetic analysis, fewer N-insertions in productive TCRs were reported among donors in an Asian-associated ancestry cluster than the 666-donor mean. Because the 87-base-pair reads could not distinguish some IMGT-functional V segments, including TRBV6-2 and TRBV6-3, those segments were excluded. The cohort was sequenced for TCR beta chains only, and without alpha or paired-chain data the features that could be detected were limited.

Library preparation used the immunoSEQ multiplex PCR assay. For the multiplex PCR, a mixture combining 60 forward primers for TCR Vbeta segments and 13 reverse primers for TCR Jbeta segments was used. The CDR3 region of rearranged TCR beta genes was amplified from genomic DNA by a multiplex PCR assay. On the Illumina HiSeq System, the amplified TCR beta libraries were sequenced as 87-base-pair reads. Per the source publication's procedure: A later analysis counted around 72 million unique TCR beta chains across the 666 repertoires, and 10 million to 11 million of these chains were shared by at least two donors. Raw reads were error-corrected and collapsed into unique sequences with a nearest-neighbor algorithm that merged closely related sequences to remove PCR and sequencing errors. Alignment of CDR3 sequences to IMGT reference sequences was used to assign V, D and J gene segments. For a sequence to be retained, a match of at least six nucleotides was required to both a V gene segment and a J gene segment. Rearrangements were called productive when the CDR3 lacked stop codons and stayed in frame with V and J; all others were non-productive. CDR3 was defined according to IMGT convention as the region running from the second conserved V-encoded cysteine to the conserved J-encoded phenylalanine. Sequences without an unambiguous match to a single V gene segment were excluded from the earlier analysis of approximately 560 of the donors. In an earlier analysis of some 590 of the donors, a V segment was called functional when productive rearrangements were above 56.7%, and segregating when the standard deviation between donors exceeded 5%. To diagnose cytomegalovirus status from the catalog of TCR beta chain sequences, a statistical classification framework was built. In a later analysis, V and J genes were assigned by comparing TCR nucleotide sequences against IMGT/GENE-DB human TR gene sequences. A later analysis assigned CDR3 sequences and most-parsimonious VDJ recombination scenarios with the TCRdist pipeline. A later analysis defined each TCR beta chain by its CDR3 amino acid sequence plus V-gene family, and excluded reads lacking a unique V-gene family. As a way to deal with suspected cross-contamination and a sequencing artifact, a later analysis dropped under 600 nucleotide sequences that were highly shared and had low generation probability. A later analysis calculated a clonal expansion index for each public chain from normalized within-repertoire ranks of inferred template counts. In a later analysis, generation probabilities were computed using a VDJ recombination model fitted to out-of-frame rearrangements, and the results were checked against IGoR. In a later analysis, TCR-TCR, TCR-HLA and TCR-CMV co-occurrence was scored with hypergeometric tests, and a repertoire-size bias correction was applied to TCR pairs. To estimate false discovery rates, a later analysis permuted the HLA or CMV assignments 20 times. In a later analysis, co-occurring TCRs were grouped using DBSCAN, and TCRdist sequence similarity was added for clustering within HLA-allele-positive subsets. Co-occurrence clustering excluded repertoires with fewer than 30,000 or more than 120,000 public chains, plus five with anomalous nucleotide sharing. TCRdb holds this immuneACCESS table with in-frame rearrangements only. Some clones are missing; in checked studies, unresolved V genes explain under half, and the rest has no known cause. V and J calls plus clone size are reproduced from that table; the DNA served to infer D and trimming. The sample table shows 70,000 to 85,000 clones, and about two thirds are seen once. Roughly 5.6% of the sample belongs to the ten largest clones.

The germline V gene supplies CDR1 MNHNS and CDR2 SASEGT. The CDR3 spans 16 residues, from the cysteine through the phenylalanine. This entry keeps only the CDR3 DNA: 48 bases, framed from base 1. A distance of 12 bases separates the germline ends of V and J, which lose 1 base and 2 bases respectively. Remarks on this clone: What this receptor recognizes is not known. Base qualities are not at hand, and no much larger clone is one base apart.

In total, about 650 healthy bone marrow donors made up the cohort. At the time of sampling, all cohort members were nominally healthy, though unrecorded immune exposures were likely present. The donor was CMV seropositive and belonged to the group of about 290 seropositive cohort members. Each donor provided a peripheral blood sample, and peripheral blood mononuclear cells were used for TCR beta sequencing. The Qiagen DNeasy Blood Extraction Kit was used to extract genomic DNA from the blood cell samples. This receptor was obtained from a man between 25 and 39 years old in good health and CMV-seropositive. The source material was PBMCs. This sequence uses TRBV6-1 and TRBJ1-5; D gene: possibly TRBD1, on 6 matching bases. The nucleotides read TGTGCCAGCAGTGAAGATGACAGGTCGGGCAATCAGCCCCAGCATTTT. It specifies CASSEDDRSGNQPQHF.